The subject of this entry is one T cell receptor beta chain. Its antigen is unidentified. The sample originates from a study of regulatory T cells in long-lasting Graves disease. Study-wide results and limits: Accuracy may have been reduced by the small sample size.

For TCR beta, libraries came from iRepertoire HTBI primers and Arm-PCR of CDR3 regions. Each CDR3 protein gets one entry after TCRdb re-called the multiplex PCR reads with MiXCR. The sample comprises more than 450,000 distinct CDR3 sequences, 12% of which are singletons, and roughly 9.3% rests with the top ten. Trimming left V 0 bases short and J 3 bases short, with 15 bases between. The length of the CDR3 is 17 residues. Germline V CDR1 and CDR2: MNHEY, SVGAGI. Stated time point: newly diagnosed GD, antithyroid drugs for less than 3 months. The TCR library was made from RNA that had been extracted from PBMCs in TRIzol. This sample also belongs to another study, concerning T cells in Graves' hyperthyroidism and ophthalmopathy. According to that study: Clonotypes that were expanded in thyroid above 0.001 mostly appeared in blood too.

The receptor was derived from a woman under 40 with Graves disease. The V gene is TRBV6-5, the J gene TRBJ1-3, with a tentative D call TRBD1 (6 bases). The specimen comprised peripheral blood mononuclear cells (PBMCs), sampled at new diagnosis, from a patient treated with antithyroid drugs. CDR3 sequence reads: CASSYSNGQGFGNTIYF. The CDR3 coding sequence is TGTGCCAGCAGTTACTCGAACGGGCAGGGGTTTGGAAACACCATATATTTT.